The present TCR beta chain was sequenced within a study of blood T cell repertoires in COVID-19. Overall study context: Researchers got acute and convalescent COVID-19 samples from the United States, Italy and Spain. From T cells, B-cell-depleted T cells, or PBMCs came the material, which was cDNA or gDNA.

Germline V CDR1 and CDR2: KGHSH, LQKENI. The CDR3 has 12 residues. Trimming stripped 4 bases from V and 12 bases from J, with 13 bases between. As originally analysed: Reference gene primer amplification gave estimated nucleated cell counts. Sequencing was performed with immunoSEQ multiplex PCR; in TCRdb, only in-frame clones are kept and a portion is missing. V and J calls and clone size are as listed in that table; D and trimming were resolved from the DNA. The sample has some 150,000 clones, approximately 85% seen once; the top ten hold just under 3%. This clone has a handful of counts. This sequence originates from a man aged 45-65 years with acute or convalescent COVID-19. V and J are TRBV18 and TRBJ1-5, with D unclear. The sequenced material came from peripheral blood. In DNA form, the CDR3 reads TGTGCCAGCTCACTTTCAGACGGCGGCCAGCATTTT. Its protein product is CASSLSDGGQHF. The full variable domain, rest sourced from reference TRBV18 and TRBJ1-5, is NAGVMQNPRHLVRRRGQEARLRCSPMKGHSHVYWYRQLPEEGLKFMVYLQKENIIDESGMPKERFSAEFPKEGPSILRIQQVVRGDSAAYFCASSLSDGGQHFGDGTRLSIL.